The 21 T cell receptor beta chains presented below share a single source sample, sequenced in a study of T cell repertoires in cytomegalovirus infection. MiXCR, applied by TCRdb to the reads, yields one record per CDR3 protein. The sample yields 700,000 to 900,000 distinct CDR3 sequences, 29% seen once. Which antigens these TCRs recognize remains unknown. This sample comprised cultured CD8+ T cells from PBMCs, obtained from culture after CMV antigen stimulation. These receptor sequences come from a human donor in good health (CMV status not recorded). Some clones in this sample may be carry-over from other donors' samples.

The rearrangement uses TRBV9 and TRBJ2-1; D ambiguous. CDR3 length equals 15 residues. Between the trimmed V and J ends, which lost 2 bases and 2 bases, there was a span of 11 bases. CDR1 and CDR2 from the germline V gene are SGDLS and YYNGEE. For the CDR3, the DNA is TGTGCCAGCAGCGTCCGGACCAACCCCTACAATGAGCAGTTCTTC. Residues: CASSVRTNPYNEQFF.

This clonotype was counted only a few times. The chain employs TRBV7-9 and TRBJ2-1; unclear D gene. Trimming cost V 4 bases and J 4 bases, with 11 bases left between them. The CDR3 loop spans 14 amino acids. Per germline, CDR1 SEHNR and CDR2 FQNEAQ (reference sequence). The CDR3 DNA follows: TGTGCCAGCAGCTCCCTCGCAGTGTACAATGAGCAGTTCTTC. Residues: CASSSLAVYNEQFF.

This clonotype was picked up a small number of times. J is TRBJ1-1 and V is TRBV6-1; D gene ambiguous. In germline, CDR1 is MNHNS, CDR2 SASEGT. The CDR3 covers 13 residues. V was clipped by 2 bases and J by 2 bases, with 6 bases between them. Here the CDR3 reads CASSEHPNTEAFF. For the CDR3, the DNA is TGTGCCAGCAGTGAACACCCAAACACTGAAGCTTTCTTT.

The rearrangement joins TRBV19 to TRBJ2-1, with D unclear. CDR3 size: 15 residues. The V end lost 6 bases, the J end lost 0 bases, and 12 bases lay between the germline ends. CDR1 is LNHDA and CDR2 is SQIVND in the germline V gene (reference sequence). CDR3 nucleotide sequence: TGTGCCAGTAGCGCATCATGGAGCTCCTACAATGAGCAGTTCTTC. Its translation: CASSASWSSYNEQFF.

The V call is TRBV19, the J call TRBJ2-1; unclear D gene. CDR1 is LNHDA, CDR2 SQIVND, per germline (reference sequence). Trimming shortened V by 3 bases and J by 3 bases, and 12 bases separated the two germline ends. The CDR3 loop spans 15 amino acids. The CDR3 protein is CASSITVTYYNEQFF. The CDR3 nucleotides are TGTGCCAGTAGTATTACAGTTACTTACTACAATGAGCAGTTCTTC.

This clonotype appeared many times. This rearrangement joins TRBV7-2 to TRBJ2-7; the D gene is possibly TRBD2 (5 bases). The germline CDR1 and CDR2 sequences are SGHTA and FQGNSA. The V end was cut by 2 bases, the J end by 1 base, with 12 bases between. This CDR3 spans 15 amino acids. The CDR3 DNA sequence: TGTGCCAGCAGCTTATACTGGGAGAGATCCTACGAGCAGTACTTC. It encodes CASSLYWERSYEQYF.

The rearrangement joins TRBV12-5 to TRBJ2-5, with D tentatively TRBD1 (6 bases). CDR1 is LGHNT, CDR2 FRNRAP, per germline. This CDR3 has 15 amino acids. V was clipped by 4 bases and J by 5 bases, with 17 bases between them. CDR3 loop: CASGWGATGSETQYF. DNA of the CDR3: TGTGCTAGTGGTTGGGGAGCTACAGGGTCGGAGACCCAGTACTTC.

The V gene is TRBV27, the J gene TRBJ2-3; TRBD2 matches 14 bases. After removal of 5 bases from V and 4 bases from J, the junction contained 2 bases not matched to a gene. The CDR3 runs to 15 residues. The germline gives CDR1 MNHEY, CDR2 SMNVEV (reference sequence). The CDR3 region is CASSRLAGGADTQYF. The DNA of the CDR3 is TGTGCCAGCAGTCGACTAGCGGGGGGGGCAGATACGCAGTATTTT.

There are a few counts of this clonotype. The V call is TRBV14, the J call TRBJ2-7, with D perhaps being TRBD1 or TRBD2 (5 bases each). Germline V lookup: CDR1 SGHDN, CDR2 FVKESK. This CDR3 is 14 amino acids long. Deletions cut 5 bases from V and 2 bases from J, with 13 bases between. CDR3 loop: CASSNSGAAYEQYF. The CDR3 DNA reads TGTGCCAGCAGCAACTCCGGGGCTGCCTACGAGCAGTACTTC.

The V call is TRBV20-1, the J call TRBJ2-7, with D perhaps TRBD2 (6 bases). CDR3 size: 13 residues. The V end lost 6 bases, the J end lost 4 bases, and 16 bases lay between the germline ends. CDR1 and CDR2 from the germline V gene are DFQATT and SNEGSKA (reference sequence). CDR3 in DNA: TGCAGTGCGGAATCCCGGGACTTGTACGAGCAGTACGTC. Translating it yields CSAESRDLYEQYV.

This clonotype was detected a few times. The CDR3 loop is CASSAFPGRANYGYTF. The CDR3 DNA reads TGTGCCAGCAGCGCCTTTCCGGGACGAGCGAACTATGGCTACACCTTC. The rearrangement uses TRBV7-9 and TRBJ1-2; D is perhaps TRBD1 (5 bases). Per germline, CDR1 SEHNR and CDR2 FQNEAQ (reference sequence). This CDR3 has 16 amino acids. V lost 5 bases and J 2 bases, leaving 18 bases between the germline ends.

A few counts support this clonotype. The CDR3 sequence: CASSASSGGAPDTQYF. The CDR3 DNA is TGTGCCAGCAGCGCCAGTAGCGGGGGGGCCCCAGATACGCAGTATTTT. This chain links TRBV7-6 with TRBJ2-3; 11 bases map to TRBD2. The CDR3 sequence is 16 residues long. Trimming at V came to 5 bases and at J to 4 bases, leaving 8 bases not matched to a gene. Germline loops: CDR1 SGHVS, CDR2 FNYEAQ. The full variable domain, rest sourced from reference TRBV7-6 and TRBJ2-3, is GAGVSQSPRYKVTKRGQDVALRCDPISGHVSLYWYRQALGQGPEFLTYFNYEAQQDKSGLPNDRFSAERPEGSISTLTIQRTEQRDSAMYRCASSASSGGAPDTQYFGPGTRLTVL.

This chain joins TRBV9 and TRBJ1-3; 8 bases match TRBD1. The CDR3 totals 15 residues. Germline trimming cut 0 bases from V and 2 bases from J; bases unmatched to any gene: 1. Germline V lookup: CDR1 SGDLS, CDR2 YYNGEE. The CDR3 loop reads CASSVGRGPGNTIYF. The CDR3 bases are TGTGCCAGCAGCGTAGGCAGGGGGCCTGGAAACACCATATATTTT.

This clonotype was recorded a few times. The V gene is TRBV7-6, the J gene TRBJ1-6; 8 bases align to TRBD1. Germline V gene sequence: CDR1 SGHVS, CDR2 FNYEAQ. The V and J ends lost 8 bases and 4 bases, in that order; junction bases with no gene match: 7. The CDR3 runs 15 residues. The CDR3 region is CASSGTGNYNSPLHF. CDR3 DNA: TGTGCCAGCTCCGGGACAGGAAATTATAATTCACCCCTCCACTTT.

This clonotype came up a few times. The rearrangement links TRBV7-9 to TRBJ1-1; no definite D call. CDR1 and CDR2 from the germline V gene are SEHNR and FQNEAQ (reference sequence). Trimming cost V 2 bases and J 11 bases, with 12 bases left between them. The CDR3 sequence is 12 residues long. The CDR3 loop reads CASSLSHQRAFF. Here the CDR3 DNA reads TGTGCCAGCAGCTTATCGCATCAGCGGGCTTTCTTT.

This clonotype occurred a few times. The rearrangement joins TRBV28 to TRBJ2-3; 9 bases fit TRBD1. CDR1 and CDR2 (germline): MDHEN, SYDVKM. J was trimmed by 1 base and V by 3 bases; bases with no gene match: 2. The CDR3 loop spans 15 amino acids. Here the CDR3 reads CASSFGTGRTDTQYF. The CDR3 DNA reads as TGTGCCAGCAGTTTTGGGACAGGGCGCACAGATACGCAGTATTTT. The complete variable domain, with remaining parts taken from reference TRBV28 and TRBJ2-3, reads DVKVTQSSRYLVKRTGEKVFLECVQDMDHENMFWYRQDPGLGLRLIYFSYDVKMKEKGDIPEGYSVSREKKERFSLILESASTNQTSMYLCASSFGTGRTDTQYFGPGTRLTVL.

The sample holds one count of this clonotype. The chain is built from TRBV13 and TRBJ2-3; TRBD2 agrees at 16 bases. The CDR3 is 18 residues long. Germline-derived CDR1 and CDR2 are PRHDT and FYEKMQ (reference sequence). The junction had 8 bases not matched to a gene; V was cut back by 6 bases and J by 2 bases. CDR3 coding DNA: TGTGCCAGCAGGAGCGGGACTAGCGGGGGGGCCGTCACAGATACGCAGTATTTT. Amino acids: CASRSGTSGGAVTDTQYF.

This clonotype was seen many times. The rearrangement uses TRBV7-2 and TRBJ2-7; maybe TRBD2 (5 bases). The length of the CDR3 is 16 residues. The V gene lost 1 base and the J gene lost 1 base, with 14 bases spanning the gap. Germline CDR1 SGHTA, CDR2 FQGNSA. CDR3 protein: CASSLVYTGGSYEQYF. CDR3 in DNA: TGTGCCAGCAGCTTAGTATACACGGGCGGGTCCTACGAGCAGTACTTC. The full variable domain, its missing parts supplied by reference TRBV7-2 and TRBJ2-7, is GAGVSQSPSNKVTEKGKDVELRCDPISGHTALYWYRQSLGQGLEFLIYFQGNSAPDKSGLPSDRFSAERTGGSVSTLTIQRTQQEDSAVYLCASSLVYTGGSYEQYFGPGTRLTVT.

This clonotype occurred a few times. V gene TRBV18 combines with J gene TRBJ2-7, with TRBD2 as a possible D gene (5 bases). The CDR3 totals 14 residues. V shed 2 bases and J shed 2 bases, with 10 bases lying between them. From germline, CDR1 is KGHSH and CDR2 LQKENI. CDR3 in amino acids: CASSPRSGTYEQYV. The CDR3 DNA reads as TGTGCCAGCTCACCAAGGAGCGGAACCTACGAGCAGTACGTC.

This clonotype was observed a few times. This chain links TRBV12-3 or TRBV12-4 with TRBJ2-3, with D possibly TRBD2 on 6 matching bases. The CDR3 totals 14 residues. Between the trimmed V and J ends, which lost 6 bases and 6 bases, there was a span of 16 bases. CDR3 bases: TGTGCCAGCAGCTCAGCGGAGGGGCGGGATACGCAGTATTTT. Protein sequence: CASSSAEGRDTQYF.

The chain employs TRBV27 and TRBJ1-2; D may be TRBD1 (5 bases). The V end was cut by 0 bases, the J end by 4 bases, with 18 bases between. The CDR3 has 17 residues. In germline, CDR1 is MNHEY, CDR2 SMNVEV (reference sequence). The CDR3 region has the DNA TGTGCCAGCAGTTTATCAGGTCGGCGGGACCGCGTCTATGGCTACACCTTC. It specifies CASSLSGRRDRVYGYTF.